This T cell receptor beta chain was recorded in a study of T-cell reconstitution after alpha-beta-depleted transplantation in children. The CDR3 consists of 17 residues. Trimming cost V 4 bases and J 4 bases; bases outside gene matches: 9. CDR1 SGHRS and CDR2 YFSETQ come from the germline V gene. Preparation of the TCRbeta library involved a method that used unique molecular identifiers. TCRdb fed the PCR reads into MiXCR, producing one record per CDR3 protein. This table holds 130,000 to 150,000 distinct CDR3 sequences, roughly 8.8% found once. The sequence derives from a female patient between 2 and 15 years old who had a stem cell transplant for congenital amegakaryocytic thrombocytopenia, so the T cells may come from the graft donor. This sample comprised PBMCs, mostly from graft donor cells, obtained 180 days after TCRalphabeta/CD19-depleted stem cell transplant. The V call is TRBV5-1, the J call TRBJ2-3, with 13 bases that match TRBD2. Here the CDR3 DNA reads TGCGCCAGCAGCGTTACTAGCGGGGGGGCGAGATCAGATACGCAGTATTTT. Its protein is CASSVTSGGARSDTQYF. The full variable domain, in which reference TRBV5-1 and TRBJ2-3 provide the parts outside the CDR3, is KAGVTQTPRYLIKTRGQQVTLSCSPISGHRSVSWYQQTPGQGLQFLFEYFSETQRNKGNFPGRFSGRQFSNSRSEMNVSTLELGDSALYLCASSVTSGGARSDTQYFGPGTRLTVL.